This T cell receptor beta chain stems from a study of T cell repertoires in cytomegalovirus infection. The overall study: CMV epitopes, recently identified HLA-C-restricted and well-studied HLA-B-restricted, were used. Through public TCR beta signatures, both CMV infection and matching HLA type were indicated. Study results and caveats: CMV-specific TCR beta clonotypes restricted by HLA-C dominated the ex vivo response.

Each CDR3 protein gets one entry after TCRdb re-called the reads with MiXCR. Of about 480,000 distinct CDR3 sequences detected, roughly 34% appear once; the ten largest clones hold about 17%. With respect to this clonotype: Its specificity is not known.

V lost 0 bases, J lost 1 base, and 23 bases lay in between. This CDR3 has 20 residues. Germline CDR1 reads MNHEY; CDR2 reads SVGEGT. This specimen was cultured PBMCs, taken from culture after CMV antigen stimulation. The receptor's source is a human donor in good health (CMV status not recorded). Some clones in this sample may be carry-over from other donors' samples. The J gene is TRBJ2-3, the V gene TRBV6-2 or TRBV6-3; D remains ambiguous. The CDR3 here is CASSYSIEPSRRTRTDTQYF. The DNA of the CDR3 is TGTGCCAGCAGTTACTCTATAGAACCTTCCCGAAGAACTCGCACAGATACGCAGTATTTT.